Shown below are 20 T cell receptor beta chains from a single sample sequenced in a study of PD-1 blockade in classical Hodgkin lymphoma. Sequencing used immunoSEQ multiplex PCR; TCRdb keeps in-frame clones, though not all of them. The repertoire holds some 60,000 clones, with around 91% as singletons. Every patient was affected by relapse after autologous stem cell transplantation, while exposure to brentuximab vedotin was not uniform. The sample in question was peripheral blood mononuclear cells (PBMCs), obtained at baseline. The receptors were sampled from a human donor with classical Hodgkin lymphoma.

For the CDR3, the DNA is TGTGCCAGCAGCGACCGGGACAGGGGGCACCTAGCCAAAAACATTCAGTACTTC. Translating gives CASSDRDRGHLAKNIQYF. The gene calls are TRBV5-4 and TRBJ2-4; 12 positions match TRBD1. The CDR3 is made up of 18 amino acids. The V segment lost 4 bases and the J segment 0 bases; nucleotides outside the gene matches: 8. The germline V gene encodes CDR1 SGHNT and CDR2 YYREEE (reference sequence). The whole variable domain, filled in from reference TRBV5-4 and TRBJ2-4, reads ETGVTQSPTHLIKTRGQQVTLRCSSQSGHNTVSWYQQALGQGPQFIFQYYREEENGRGNFPPRFSGLQFPNYSSELNVNALELDDSALYLCASSDRDRGHLAKNIQYFGAGTRLSVL.

The CDR3, as DNA: TGTGCCAGCTCGCTCGACGGAGTAGTTAACACTGAAGCTTTCTTT. Translation: CASSLDGVVNTEAFF. The chain carries TRBV18 and TRBJ1-1, with D hard to call. The CDR3 is 15 amino acids. V lost 6 bases and J 2 bases, leaving 16 bases between the germline ends. Looked up from germline, CDR1 is KGHSH and CDR2 is LQKENI.

The J gene is TRBJ2-7, the V gene TRBV20-1, with 9 bases matching TRBD1. The junction had 1 base not matched to a gene; V was cut back by 6 bases and J by 4 bases. The CDR3 consists of 11 residues. The germline V gene has CDR1 DFQATT and CDR2 SNEGSKA (reference sequence). The CDR3 spells CSADRGYEQYF. The DNA of the CDR3 is TGCAGTGCCGACAGGGGGTACGAGCAGTACTTC.

The chain joins TRBV13 to TRBJ1-2, with 8 bases identical to TRBD1. The CDR3 has 14 amino acids. The V gene's germline CDR1 is PRHDT and CDR2 FYEKMQ (reference sequence). Unmatched junction bases numbered 3, after V lost 2 bases and J lost 4 bases. CDR3 coding DNA: TGTGCCAGCAGCTTATTAGGGACAGGCTATGGCTACACCTTC. The encoded protein is CASSLLGTGYGYTF. Based on the CDR3 plus reference TRBV13 and TRBJ1-2, the full variable domain is AAGVIQSPRHLIKEKRETATLKCYPIPRHDTVYWYQQGPGQDPQFLISFYEKMQSDKGSIPDRFSAQQFSDYHSELNMSSLELGDSALYFCASSLLGTGYGYTFGSGTRLTVV.

The CDR3, as DNA: TGCGCCAGCAGCCCCGGCCCCCGGGGCCATACGCAGTATTTT. It encodes CASSPGPRGHTQYF. The chain is built from TRBV10-1 and TRBJ2-3; D could derive from TRBD1 or TRBD2 (5 bases each). Trimming removed 6 bases from V and 7 bases from J, with 17 bases in between. The germline CDR1 and CDR2 sequences are WNHNN and SYGVQD (reference sequence). The CDR3 has 14 residues.

The J gene is TRBJ2-3, the V gene TRBV6-5; D not resolved. The length of the CDR3 is 10 residues. CDR1 and CDR2 from the germline V gene are MNHEY and SVGAGI. The V end was cut by 10 bases, the J end by 7 bases, with 9 bases between. CDR3 nucleotides: TGTGCCATTGGGTTTAATACGCAGTATTTT. Translation: CAIGFNTQYF.

J is TRBJ1-1 and V is TRBV10-3, with unresolved D. Deletions cut 3 bases from V and 7 bases from J, with 12 bases between. CDR1 and CDR2 (germline): ENHRY, SYGVKD. The CDR3 runs to 13 residues. CDR3 nucleotides: TGTGCCATCAGTGACGCCTCGGCTGGTGAAGCTTTCTTT. Its protein is CAISDASAGEAFF.

The CDR3 here is CASRENAGTVNTEAFF. In DNA, the CDR3 is TGCGCCAGCAGAGAGAACGCCGGGACAGTGAACACTGAAGCTTTCTTT. This sequence joins TRBV5-1 and TRBJ1-1, with 7 positions matching TRBD1. Germline V lookup: CDR1 SGHRS, CDR2 YFSETQ. Trimming removed 5 bases from V and 0 bases from J; junction bases left unmatched: 10. This CDR3 is 16 amino acids long. The full variable domain, its missing parts supplied by reference TRBV5-1 and TRBJ1-1, is KAGVTQTPRYLIKTRGQQVTLSCSPISGHRSVSWYQQTPGQGLQFLFEYFSETQRNKGNFPGRFSGRQFSNSRSEMNVSTLELGDSALYLCASRENAGTVNTEAFFGQGTRLTVV.

The chain is built from TRBV7-2 and TRBJ1-6; weak D call: TRBD1 (6 bases). Trimming took 5 bases from V and 13 from J, leaving 12 bases between them. The germline V gene has CDR1 SGHTA and CDR2 FQGNSA. The CDR3 is 12 residues long. In nucleotides, the CDR3 is TGTGCCAGCAGCAAGACAGGTCTGCCCCTCCACTTT. The encoded protein is CASSKTGLPLHF.

This chain joins TRBV6-5 and TRBJ1-2; D unresolved. V lost 3 bases to trimming and J lost 2 bases, with 10 bases between them. This CDR3 comprises 14 residues. In germline, CDR1 is MNHEY, CDR2 SVGAGI. The CDR3: CASSYRHSNYGYTF. CDR3 coding DNA: TGTGCCAGCAGTTATCGGCACAGCAACTATGGCTACACCTTC.

J is TRBJ1-5 and V is TRBV5-1, with D possibly matching TRBD1 (5 bases). This CDR3 is built from 14 residues. Looked up from germline, CDR1 is SGHRS and CDR2 is YFSETQ. V lost 4 bases to trimming and J lost 10 bases, with 18 bases between them. The CDR3: CASSPAGENIPQHF. The CDR3 DNA reads TGCGCCAGCAGCCCCGCGGGGGAGAACATACCCCAGCATTTT.

This CDR3 reads CASSQGPEVVSYEQYF. CDR3 nucleotides: TGCGCCAGCAGCCAAGGCCCCGAGGTGGTATCCTACGAGCAGTACTTC. The chain recombines TRBV4-1 with TRBJ2-7; D gene ambiguous. Trimming pared 1 base from V and 1 base from J, leaving 14 bases between. Germline lookup yields CDR1 MGHRA and CDR2 YSYEKL. There are 16 residues in the CDR3.

The CDR3 is CATSRALTGSGDQPQHF. DNA for the CDR3: TGTGCCACCAGCAGAGCCCTGACAGGGTCGGGCGATCAGCCCCAGCATTTT. The rearrangement uses TRBV15 and TRBJ1-5; 7 bases are a match to TRBD1. CDR1 is LNHNV, CDR2 YYDKDF, per germline (reference sequence). CDR3 length: 17 residues. With 1 base clipped from V and 5 bases from J, the junction kept 11 bases outside the gene matches.

The chain couples TRBV7-9 to TRBJ2-5; 9 bases match TRBD2. The CDR3 length is 15 residues. Germline CDR1 and CDR2: SEHNR and FQNEAQ (reference sequence). V dropped 1 base and J dropped 6; count of bases not matched to a gene: 6. CDR3 nucleotide sequence: TGTGCCAGCAGCTTAGACCTCGCGGGAGGGCAGACCCAGTACTTC. Its translation: CASSLDLAGGQTQYF.

The chain carries TRBV7-9 and TRBJ2-7; 7 nucleotides match TRBD2. The J segment lost 6 bases and the V segment lost 1 base, leaving 12 bases of the junction unmatched. CDR1 and CDR2 (germline): SEHNR, FQNEAQ (reference sequence). The CDR3 is made up of 16 amino acids. In DNA, the CDR3 is TGTGCCAGCAGCTTAGGTGTCTCAGGACTAGTAACCGAGCAGTACTTC. It specifies CASSLGVSGLVTEQYF.

This clone was detected only once. This chain uses TRBV7-9 with TRBJ2-7; 7 bases line up with TRBD2. The CDR3 extends over 13 amino acids. Germline assignment: CDR1 SEHNR and CDR2 FQNEAQ (reference sequence). With V trimmed by 3 bases and J by 3 bases, 2 bases remained unmatched. The CDR3 nucleotides read TGTGCCAGCAGCTTCGGGGACTACTACGAGCAGTACTTC. Translating it yields CASSFGDYYEQYF. The entire variable domain, with the rest obtained from reference TRBV7-9 and TRBJ2-7, is as follows: DTGVSQNPRHKITKRGQNVTFRCDPISEHNRLYWYRQTLGQGPEFLTYFQNEAQLEKSRLLSDRFSAERPKGSFSTLEIQRTEQGDSAMYLCASSFGDYYEQYFGPGTRLTVT.

This CDR3 is CATSGSQGFNEKLFF. The CDR3 bases are TGTGCCACCAGCGGATCACAGGGTTTTAATGAAAAACTGTTTTTT. The rearrangement links TRBV15 to TRBJ1-4; D is perhaps TRBD1 (6 bases). This CDR3 has 15 amino acids. Trimming took 5 bases from V and 4 from J, leaving 14 bases between them. Germline CDR1 reads LNHNV; CDR2 reads YYDKDF (reference sequence).

The genes are TRBV6-1 and TRBJ1-1, with D maybe TRBD1 (5 bases). V was shortened by 6 bases and J by 8 bases, with 13 bases between the two germline ends. The germline V gene encodes CDR1 MNHNS and CDR2 SASEGT. CDR3 length equals 12 residues. The CDR3 DNA follows: TGTGCCAGCAGGGTGGGGCAGGGCGAAGCTTTCTTT. It translates to CASRVGQGEAFF.

This chain connects TRBV29-1 to TRBJ2-1, with D perhaps assigned TRBD1 or TRBD2 (5 bases each). From germline, CDR1 is SQVTM and CDR2 ANQGSEA. The germline V and J ends were trimmed by 3 bases and 2 bases, with 14 bases remaining between them. The CDR3 has 15 residues. CDR3 sequence reads: CSVDYNGGPYNEQFF. The CDR3 DNA follows: TGCAGCGTTGATTATAATGGGGGTCCCTACAATGAGCAGTTCTTC.

The V and J genes are TRBV7-9 and TRBJ2-1; TRBD1 might be the D (6 bases). Germline V gene sequence: CDR1 SEHNR, CDR2 FQNEAQ (reference sequence). There are 15 residues in the CDR3. Trimming took off 3 bases at V and 4 bases at J, with 13 bases between the two ends. As DNA, the CDR3 is TGTGCCAGCAGCTTCCCACAGGGAGCTTACAATGAGCAGTTCTTC. This encodes CASSFPQGAYNEQFF.